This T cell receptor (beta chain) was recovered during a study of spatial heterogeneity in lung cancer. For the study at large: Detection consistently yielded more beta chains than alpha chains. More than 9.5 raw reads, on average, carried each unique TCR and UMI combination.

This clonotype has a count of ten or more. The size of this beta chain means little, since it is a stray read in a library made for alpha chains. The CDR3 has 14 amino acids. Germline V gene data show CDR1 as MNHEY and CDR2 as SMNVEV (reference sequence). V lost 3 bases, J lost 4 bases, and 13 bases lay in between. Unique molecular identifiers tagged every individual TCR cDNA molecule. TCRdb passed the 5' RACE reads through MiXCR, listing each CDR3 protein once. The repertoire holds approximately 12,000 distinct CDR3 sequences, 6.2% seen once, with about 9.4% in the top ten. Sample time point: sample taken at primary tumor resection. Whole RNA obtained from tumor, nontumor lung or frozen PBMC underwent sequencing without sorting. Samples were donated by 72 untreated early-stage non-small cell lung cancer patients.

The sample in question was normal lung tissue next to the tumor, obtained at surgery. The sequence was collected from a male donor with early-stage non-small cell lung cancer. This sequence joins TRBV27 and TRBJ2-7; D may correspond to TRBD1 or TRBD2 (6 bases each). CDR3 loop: CASSLDSGAYEQYF. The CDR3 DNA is TGTGCCAGCAGTTTGGACTCGGGGGCATACGAGCAGTACTTC.